These 6 T cell receptor beta chains share one sample of origin, sequenced in a study of vaccination effects on CD4 cells after COVID-19 (dated by TCRdb to 2022 to 2024). Libraries were built with the immunoSEQ multiplex PCR assay. The source is immuneACCESS, and TCRdb retained only in-frame sequences with V and J called. Part of the clones is not carried over; for the studies checked, unresolved V genes explain less than half of this, and the remainder is unexplained. Counted in this sample were about 70,000 clones; roughly four fifths of them appeared once. The ten largest clones capture roughly 1.9% of the sample. After 10 days of culture, CD4+ T cells were isolated with the EasySep CD4+ T cell isolation kit. Antigen specificity for these receptors is unknown. Here the sequenced sample was CD4+ T cells from PBMCs cultured without peptide, taken before COVID-19 vaccination. Receptors originate from a human donor who received a COVID-19 vaccine.

The chain employs TRBV2 and TRBJ2-7; D may be TRBD2 (5 bases). The V and J ends lost 7 bases and 4 bases respectively, with 14 bases between them. This CDR3 region has 13 residues. Germline lookup yields CDR1 SNHLY and CDR2 FYNNEI. The CDR3 reads CASTALGPYEQYV. Written as DNA, the CDR3 is TGTGCCAGCACCGCACTAGGTCCATACGAGCAGTACGTC.

V is TRBV13 and J is TRBJ1-4; TRBD1 aligns across 8 bases. The CDR3 consists of 18 residues. The germline CDR1 and CDR2 sequences are PRHDT and FYEKMQ (reference sequence). Trimming took 0 bases from V and 3 from J; bases not matched to a gene: 9. CDR3 sequence: CASSLGFRGRLANEKLFF. In nucleotides, the CDR3 is TGTGCCAGCAGCTTAGGATTCAGGGGGCGGTTAGCTAATGAAAAACTGTTTTTT.

V is TRBV19 and J is TRBJ2-1; 9 bases align to TRBD1. The CDR3 covers 15 residues. Germline lookup yields CDR1 LNHDA and CDR2 SQIVND (reference sequence). V trimming: 7 bases; J trimming: 4 bases; junction bases outside the gene matches: 8. CDR3 residues: CASKTGTGFYNEQFF. CDR3 sequence (DNA): TGTGCCAGTAAAACCGGGACAGGGTTTTACAATGAGCAGTTCTTC.

The rearrangement links TRBV5-1 to TRBJ2-5, with D maybe TRBD1 (6 bases). CDR1 and CDR2 (germline): SGHRS, YFSETQ. This CDR3 comprises 15 residues. The V and J ends lost 5 bases and 3 bases respectively, with 17 bases between them. CDR3 region: CASRSRTGMEETQYF. For the CDR3, the DNA is TGCGCCAGCAGGAGCCGAACAGGGATGGAAGAGACCCAGTACTTC.

This chain uses TRBV29-1 with TRBJ1-2, with D perhaps matching TRBD1 (6 bases). The V gene's germline CDR1 is SQVTM and CDR2 ANQGSEA. V was trimmed by 3 bases and J by 0 bases, leaving 11 bases between them. This CDR3 contains 14 residues. This CDR3 reads CSVDRDTANYGYTF. In DNA form, the CDR3 reads TGCAGCGTTGACAGGGACACCGCTAACTATGGCTACACCTTC.

This chain joins TRBV29-1 and TRBJ2-7; 9 nucleotides line up with TRBD1. V trimming: 5 bases; J trimming: 4 bases; junction bases outside the gene matches: 3. The CDR3 contains 12 residues. The germline gives CDR1 SQVTM, CDR2 ANQGSEA. As DNA, the CDR3 is TGCAGCGTTTTGGGACAGGGATACGAGCAGTACGTC. Translation gives CSVLGQGYEQYV.